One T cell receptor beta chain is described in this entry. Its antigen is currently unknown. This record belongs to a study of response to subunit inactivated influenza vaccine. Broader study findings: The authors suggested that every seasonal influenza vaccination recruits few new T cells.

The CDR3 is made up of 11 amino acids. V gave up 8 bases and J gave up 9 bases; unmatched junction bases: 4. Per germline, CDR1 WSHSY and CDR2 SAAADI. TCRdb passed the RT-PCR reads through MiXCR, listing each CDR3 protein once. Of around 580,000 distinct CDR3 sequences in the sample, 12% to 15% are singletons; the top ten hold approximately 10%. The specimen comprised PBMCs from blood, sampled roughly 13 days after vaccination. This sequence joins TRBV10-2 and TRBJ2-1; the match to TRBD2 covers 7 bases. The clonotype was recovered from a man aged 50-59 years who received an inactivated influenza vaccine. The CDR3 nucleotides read TGCGCCAGCCATGGCGGGGGTGAGCAGTTCTTC. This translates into CASHGGGEQFF.